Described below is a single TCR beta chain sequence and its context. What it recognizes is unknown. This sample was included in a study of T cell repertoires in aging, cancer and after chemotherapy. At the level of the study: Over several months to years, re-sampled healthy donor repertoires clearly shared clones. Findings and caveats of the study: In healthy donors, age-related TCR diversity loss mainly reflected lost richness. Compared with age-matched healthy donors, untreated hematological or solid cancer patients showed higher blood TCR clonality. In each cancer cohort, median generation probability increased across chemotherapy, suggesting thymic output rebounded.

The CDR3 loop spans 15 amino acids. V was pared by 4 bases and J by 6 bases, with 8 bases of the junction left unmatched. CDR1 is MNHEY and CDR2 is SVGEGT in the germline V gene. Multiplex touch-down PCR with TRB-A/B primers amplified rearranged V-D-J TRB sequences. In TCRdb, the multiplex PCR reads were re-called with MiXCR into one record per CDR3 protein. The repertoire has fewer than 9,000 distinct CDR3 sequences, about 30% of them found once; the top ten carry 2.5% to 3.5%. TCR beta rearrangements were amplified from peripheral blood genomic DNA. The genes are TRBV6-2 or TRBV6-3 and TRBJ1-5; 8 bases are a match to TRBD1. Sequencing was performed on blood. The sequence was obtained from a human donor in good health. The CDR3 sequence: CASSSLSGGGQPQHF. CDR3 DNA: TGTGCCAGCAGTTCTCTTTCAGGGGGCGGTCAGCCCCAGCATTTT.